A single sample gave rise to the 14 T cell receptor beta chains below, sequenced in a study of shared clonotypes between healthy human individuals. Sequencing used immunoSEQ multiplex PCR; TCRdb keeps in-frame clones, though not all of them. The table records around 1,100,000 clones, approximately 80% of them present only once. The sample taken for sequencing was memory CD4+ T cells from PBMCs. Subset reported: CD45RA-negative fraction. Receptors were obtained from a man between 18 and 29 years old in good health. Some clones in this sample may be carry-over from other donors' samples.

About this clone itself: The same CDR3 also results from other DNA sequences found in this sample. The rearrangement links TRBV5-4 to TRBJ2-3, with 9 bases lining up with TRBD2. J gave up 3 bases and V 0 bases, and 2 bases lay outside the gene matches. CDR1 and CDR2 (germline): SGHNT, YYREEE (reference sequence). The CDR3 sequence is 15 residues long. The CDR3 region is CASSLEGLATDTQYF. For the CDR3, the DNA is TGTGCCAGCAGCTTGGAGGGACTAGCAACAGATACGCAGTATTTT.

There are a few counts of this clone. The chain is built from TRBV27 and TRBJ1-6, with a possible D match to TRBD1 (5 bases). V lost 4 bases and J 10 bases, leaving 17 bases between the germline ends. Germline V gene lookup returns CDR1 MNHEY and CDR2 SMNVEV (reference sequence). The CDR3 spans 15 residues. The CDR3 region is CASSWGSPRDSPLHF. CDR3 DNA sequence: TGTGCCAGCAGTTGGGGGAGCCCTCGGGACTCACCCCTCCACTTT.

At least ten counts were recorded for this clone. The chain employs TRBV27 and TRBJ2-3; TRBD1 aligns across 7 bases. Unmatched junction bases numbered 4, after V lost 3 bases and J lost 10 bases. The CDR3 spans 12 residues. The V gene's germline CDR1 is MNHEY and CDR2 SMNVEV (reference sequence). DNA for the CDR3: TGTGCCAGCAGTTTGATTGGACAGGCGCAGTATTTT. It specifies CASSLIGQAQYF.

J is TRBJ2-3 and V is TRBV15, with D possibly being TRBD2 (6 bases). Germline CDR1 is LNHNV and CDR2 is YYDKDF (reference sequence). With 0 bases removed from V and 1 base from J, the gap between germline ends came to 11 bases. The CDR3 runs 16 residues. The CDR3 DNA reads as TGTGCCACCAGCAGAGACAGAGCGGGCCGCACAGATACGCAGTATTTT. It specifies CATSRDRAGRTDTQYF.

V and J are TRBV20-1 and TRBJ2-1, with D unresolved. Trimming left V 6 bases short and J 4 bases short, with 7 bases between. The CDR3 runs to 11 residues. CDR1 and CDR2 from the germline V gene are DFQATT and SNEGSKA (reference sequence). The CDR3: CSAVVYNEQFF. The CDR3 nucleotides read TGCAGTGCGGTGGTATACAATGAGCAGTTCTTC.

The chain links TRBV5-8 to TRBJ2-3, with 7 bases aligning to TRBD2. CDR1 SGHTS and CDR2 YDEGEE come from the germline V gene. The junction had 3 bases not matched to a gene; V was cut back by 2 bases and J by 9 bases. The CDR3 is 12 residues long. This chain's CDR3 is CASSFRLATQYF. In DNA form, the CDR3 reads TGTGCCAGCAGCTTTCGACTAGCCACGCAGTATTTT.

This clone turned up a few times. CDR3 bases: TGTGCCAGCAGCTCTCATAGGTTACGGGACTATGGCTACACCTTC. The encoded protein is CASSSHRLRDYGYTF. V gene TRBV11-2 combines with J gene TRBJ1-2; unclear D gene. V dropped 4 bases and J dropped 3 bases, with 15 bases sitting between them. The germline gives CDR1 SGHAT, CDR2 FQNNGV. The CDR3 contains 15 residues. Supplemented by reference TRBV11-2 and TRBJ1-2, the full variable domain reads EAGVAQSPRYKIIEKRQSVAFWCNPISGHATLYWYQQILGQGPKLLIQFQNNGVVDDSQLPKDRFSAERLKGVDSTLKIQPAKLEDSAVYLCASSSHRLRDYGYTFGSGTRLTVV.

This clone has just a few counts. This chain links TRBV5-1 with TRBJ1-5, with 11 bases fitting TRBD1. Germline CDR1 reads SGHRS; CDR2 reads YFSETQ. The CDR3 loop spans 16 amino acids. Trimming at V came to 0 bases and at J to 6 bases, leaving 5 bases not matched to a gene. DNA for the CDR3: TGCGCCAGCAGCTTGGGGACAGGGGGCGAGGGTCAGCCCCAGCATTTT. Amino acid sequence: CASSLGTGGEGQPQHF.

The rearrangement joins TRBV28 to TRBJ1-2, with 9 bases that match TRBD1. Germline loops: CDR1 MDHEN, CDR2 SYDVKM. V was clipped by 7 bases and J by 8 bases; unmatched bases: 17. The CDR3 has 16 amino acids. This chain's CDR3 is CASTLGDRVSSGGYTF. In DNA form, the CDR3 reads TGTGCCAGCACCTTGGGGGACAGGGTATCTTCGGGGGGCTACACCTTC.

V usage is TRBV10-3 and J usage is TRBJ1-1, with D perhaps matching TRBD1 (6 bases). The germline gives CDR1 ENHRY, CDR2 SYGVKD. The V and J ends lost 2 bases and 1 base respectively, with 14 bases between them. The CDR3 extends over 16 amino acids. DNA for the CDR3: TGTGCCATCAGTGAGGTACCGGGACACGGGAACACTGAAGCTTTCTTT. It is translated as CAISEVPGHGNTEAFF.

This clone occurred once. The CDR3 DNA reads TGTGCCAGCAGCCCTAGGGAGCGGCAGGGGATGAACACTGAAGCTTTCTTT. This encodes CASSPRERQGMNTEAFF. V usage is TRBV5-4 and J usage is TRBJ1-1, with a tentative D call TRBD1 (6 bases). Germline V gives CDR1 SGHNT, CDR2 YYREEE (reference sequence). The V end lost 4 bases, the J end lost 0 bases, and 19 bases lay between the germline ends. The CDR3 is made up of 17 amino acids. The full variable domain, its missing parts supplied by reference TRBV5-4 and TRBJ1-1, is ETGVTQSPTHLIKTRGQQVTLRCSSQSGHNTVSWYQQALGQGPQFIFQYYREEENGRGNFPPRFSGLQFPNYSSELNVNALELDDSALYLCASSPRERQGMNTEAFFGQGTRLTVV.

V gene TRBV10-3 combines with J gene TRBJ1-6; 8 bases are a match to TRBD1. The germline V gene has CDR1 ENHRY and CDR2 SYGVKD. V lost 6 bases to trimming and J lost 8 bases; unmatched junction nucleotides: 3. CDR3 length: 13 amino acids. The CDR3 reads CAIRMDRDSPLHF. Here the CDR3 DNA reads TGTGCCATCAGAATGGACAGGGATTCACCCCTCCACTTT.

V gene TRBV6-1 combines with J gene TRBJ2-7; D might be TRBD2 (7 bases). V dropped 8 bases and J dropped 7 bases, with 18 bases sitting between them. CDR3 size: 13 residues. Germline assignment: CDR1 MNHNS and CDR2 SASEGT. CDR3 nucleotides: TGTGCCAGCGAACGAGGGGGGGCGCGAGAGCAGTACTTC. It encodes CASERGGAREQYF.

Regarding this clone: Mismatch with germline at one junction end may stem from a read error. The chain links TRBV7-2 to TRBJ2-7; tentatively, D is TRBD2 (5 bases). Germline V gene data show CDR1 as SGHTA and CDR2 as FQGNSA. The CDR3 has 15 residues. CDR3 loop: CVSSLSAGLSYEQYF. The CDR3 nucleotides read TGTGTCAGCAGCTTATCTGCCGGACTCTCCTACGAGCAGTACTTC.